These 29 T cell receptor beta chains originate from one sample sequenced in a study of shared clonotypes between healthy human individuals. Method: immunoSEQ multiplex PCR; TCRdb's copy keeps in-frame clones and lacks some. The sample records some 2.3 million clones, 90% to 95% being singletons. Sequencing input: naive CD4+ T cells from PBMCs. The subset is: CD45RA+ positively selected. These receptor sequences come from a young man in good health. Some clones in this sample may be carry-over from other donors' samples.

About this clone itself: Other DNA sequences in the sample encode the same CDR3. The chain recombines TRBV5-1 with TRBJ2-1; D tentatively fits TRBD1 or TRBD2 (5 bases each). V lost 4 bases to trimming and J lost 0 bases, with 8 bases between them. The CDR3 runs to 14 residues. CDR1 and CDR2 from the germline V gene are SGHRS and YFSETQ. The CDR3 region is CASSEGSSYNEQFF. The DNA of the CDR3 is TGCGCCAGCAGCGAGGGGAGCTCCTACAATGAGCAGTTCTTC.

V gene TRBV7-6 combines with J gene TRBJ2-5, with D perhaps TRBD2 (5 bases). Germline assignment: CDR1 SGHVS and CDR2 FNYEAQ. The CDR3 has 13 amino acids. The ends were cut back, 0 bases at V and 5 bases at J, with 7 bases in the middle. The CDR3 spells CASSLAGAETQYF. In DNA form, the CDR3 reads TGTGCCAGCAGCTTAGCGGGAGCGGAGACCCAGTACTTC.

This clone was observed a handful of times. The gene calls are TRBV6-5 and TRBJ2-1; 12 bases agree with TRBD2. V was pared by 5 bases and J by 6 bases, with 5 bases of the junction left unmatched. Germline assignment: CDR1 MNHEY and CDR2 SVGAGI. The CDR3 totals 15 residues. CDR3 protein: CASSNLAGGPNEQFF. The CDR3, as DNA: TGTGCCAGCAGTAACCTAGCGGGAGGGCCCAATGAGCAGTTCTTC.

The chain combines TRBV28 with TRBJ1-1; D ambiguous. V was trimmed by 4 bases and J by 1 base, leaving 10 bases between them. CDR1 MDHEN and CDR2 SYDVKM come from the germline V gene. This CDR3 is 14 amino acids long. The CDR3 nucleotides are TGTGCCAGCAGTTCGGCCCGGGGGAACACTGAAGCTTTCTTT. It translates to CASSSARGNTEAFF.

The J gene is TRBJ2-5, the V gene TRBV20-1, with D unresolved. V lost 7 bases to trimming and J lost 5 bases, with 8 bases between them. This CDR3 has 10 residues. Germline V gives CDR1 DFQATT, CDR2 SNEGSKA (reference sequence). The CDR3 DNA reads TGCAGTGGTTACCTCGAGACCCAGTACTTC. Its protein product is CSGYLETQYF.

This chain uses TRBV11-1 with TRBJ2-7, with unresolved D. From germline, CDR1 is SGHAT and CDR2 FQDESV (reference sequence). CDR3 length: 14 amino acids. The V end lost 5 bases, the J end lost 2 bases, and 13 bases lay between the germline ends. This CDR3 is CASSPSWDTYEQYF. Written as DNA, the CDR3 is TGTGCCAGCAGCCCTTCATGGGATACCTACGAGCAGTACTTC.

The chain combines TRBV18 with TRBJ2-2; weak D call: TRBD2 (6 bases). The CDR3 loop spans 17 amino acids. Germline V gene lookup returns CDR1 KGHSH and CDR2 LQKENI. V dropped 2 bases and J dropped 3 bases, with 16 bases sitting between them. The CDR3 spells CASSPIEAEGHTGELFF. CDR3 coding DNA: TGTGCCAGCTCACCAATTGAAGCGGAGGGCCACACCGGGGAGCTGTTTTTT.

The rearrangement links TRBV9 to TRBJ1-1; no definite D call. The CDR3 is 13 amino acids. Trimming left V 0 bases short and J 3 bases short, with 6 bases between. The germline V gene encodes CDR1 SGDLS and CDR2 YYNGEE. CDR3 amino acids: CASSVEGYTEAFF. The CDR3 nucleotides are TGTGCCAGCAGCGTAGAAGGTTACACTGAAGCTTTCTTT.

The chain carries TRBV4-2 and TRBJ1-2; D unclear. Trimming removed 0 bases from V and 4 bases from J, with 12 bases in between. The CDR3 runs to 15 residues. CDR1 is LGHNA and CDR2 is YNFKEQ in the germline V gene. In nucleotides, the CDR3 is TGTGCCAGCAGCCAAGATCAGTGGGCCAGCTATGGCTACACCTTC. Its protein is CASSQDQWASYGYTF.

V and J are TRBV7-2 and TRBJ2-1, with 8 bases that match TRBD2. With V trimmed by 2 bases and J by 6 bases, 6 bases remained unmatched. Germline V gene sequence: CDR1 SGHTA, CDR2 FQGNSA. The CDR3 is 15 residues long. The CDR3 is CASSLNGRGPNEQFF. CDR3 DNA sequence: TGTGCCAGCAGCTTAAACGGGAGGGGACCCAATGAGCAGTTCTTC.

The chain combines TRBV9 with TRBJ2-1; 7 nucleotides line up with TRBD2. V gave up 4 bases and J gave up 8 bases; unmatched junction bases: 15. CDR1 is SGDLS, CDR2 YYNGEE, per germline. This CDR3 has 16 residues. DNA for the CDR3: TGTGCCAGCAGCCCCCGCCCCAGGCGGGAGCTCGATGAGCAGTTCTTC. This encodes CASSPRPRRELDEQFF.

Notes on this clone: The identical CDR3 is also encoded by other nucleotide sequences in the sample. The CDR3 region has the DNA TGCGCCAGCAGTGAGTCGACAGGGAACACTGAAGCTTTCTTT. This gives the protein CASSESTGNTEAFF. This sequence joins TRBV10-1 and TRBJ1-1, with D possibly matching TRBD1 (6 bases). The CDR3 loop spans 14 amino acids. Germline values: CDR1 WNHNN, CDR2 SYGVQD (reference sequence). The ends were cut back, 0 bases at V and 1 base at J, with 6 bases in the middle.

J is TRBJ2-7 and V is TRBV25-1; 8 nucleotides match TRBD1. The V gene end was trimmed by 6 bases and the J gene end by 5 bases; junction bases not matched to a gene: 6. The CDR3 spans 13 residues. CDR1 and CDR2 from the germline V gene are MGHDK and SYGVNS. The CDR3 here is CASSDQGAHEQYF. CDR3 coding DNA: TGTGCCAGCAGCGACCAGGGGGCTCACGAGCAGTACTTC.

The genes are TRBV9 and TRBJ2-1; D is undetermined. This CDR3 has 15 amino acids. The germline V gene encodes CDR1 SGDLS and CDR2 YYNGEE. V lost 3 bases and J lost 7, with 17 bases in between. The CDR3 loop is CASSGPLGLRNEQFF. The CDR3 DNA reads TGTGCCAGCAGCGGGCCCCTTGGCCTCCGGAATGAGCAGTTCTTC.

The gene calls are TRBV14 and TRBJ2-3, with D perhaps given as TRBD1 or TRBD2 (6 bases each). The CDR3 length is 16 residues. Trimming took off 1 base at V and 1 base at J, with 12 bases between the two ends. Germline V gene data show CDR1 as SGHDN and CDR2 as FVKESK. This CDR3 reads CASSQVGGWGTDTQYF. The CDR3, as DNA: TGTGCCAGCAGCCAAGTCGGGGGCTGGGGCACAGATACGCAGTATTTT.

The rearrangement joins TRBV18 to TRBJ1-1; 9 nucleotides align to TRBD1. CDR1 is KGHSH and CDR2 is LQKENI in the germline V gene. V was pared by 5 bases and J by 7 bases, with 14 bases of the junction left unmatched. The CDR3 sequence is 16 residues long. The CDR3 spells CASSTGTGGASGEAFF. CDR3 DNA sequence: TGTGCCAGCTCAACAGGAACAGGGGGCGCCTCGGGTGAAGCTTTCTTT.

This clone has a single count. This sequence joins TRBV15 and TRBJ2-1; D is undetermined. Germline V lookup: CDR1 LNHNV, CDR2 YYDKDF (reference sequence). The CDR3 is 13 amino acids. Trimming removed 4 bases at V and 9 bases at J, with 13 bases between. This CDR3 is CATSKGRRFEQFF. CDR3 DNA: TGTGCCACCAGCAAAGGGCGGCGGTTTGAGCAGTTCTTC. The complete variable domain, with remaining parts taken from reference TRBV15 and TRBJ2-1, reads DAMVIQNPRYQVTQFGKPVTLSCSQTLNHNVMYWYQQKSSQAPKLLFHYYDKDFNNEADTPDNFQSRRPNTSFCFLDIRSPGLGDTAMYLCATSKGRRFEQFFGPGTRLTVL.

The chain carries TRBV4-1 and TRBJ2-7; D not certain. The germline gives CDR1 MGHRA, CDR2 YSYEKL. V lost 0 bases to trimming and J lost 2 bases, with 5 bases between them. The CDR3 covers 13 residues. The CDR3 DNA reads TGCGCCAGCAGCCAAGAGATCCCCTACGAGCAGTACTTC. Translated: CASSQEIPYEQYF.

This clone was observed once. This chain connects TRBV5-1 to TRBJ2-1; D is tentatively TRBD1 or TRBD2 (6 bases each). V shed 0 bases and J shed 2 bases, with 12 bases lying between them. Germline V gene sequence: CDR1 SGHRS, CDR2 YFSETQ. The CDR3 spans 16 residues. CDR3: CASSLASGGAYNEQFF. As DNA, the CDR3 is TGCGCCAGCAGCTTGGCCTCCGGGGGCGCCTACAATGAGCAGTTCTTC.

The chain combines TRBV7-2 with TRBJ2-3; TRBD1 matches at 8 bases. Looked up from germline, CDR1 is SGHTA and CDR2 is FQGNSA. V lost 8 bases, J lost 2 bases, and 9 bases stayed unmatched. The CDR3 contains 15 residues. The CDR3 protein is CASHFDRGYTDTQYF. CDR3 DNA: TGTGCCAGCCACTTTGACAGGGGATACACAGATACGCAGTATTTT.

V usage is TRBV28 and J usage is TRBJ2-7; D tentatively reads TRBD1 or TRBD2 (5 bases each). The CDR3 is 16 amino acids. V dropped 7 bases and J dropped 0 bases, with 19 bases sitting between them. Germline assignment: CDR1 MDHEN and CDR2 SYDVKM. CDR3 sequence (DNA): TGTGCCAGCACCTCCCCAGGGTCGGGGAGCTCCTACGAGCAGTACTTC. Its protein product is CASTSPGSGSSYEQYF.

The chain recombines TRBV6-5 with TRBJ2-2; D not certain. CDR1 and CDR2 from the germline V gene are MNHEY and SVGAGI. V lost 6 bases to trimming and J lost 3 bases, with 8 bases between them. The CDR3 has 13 amino acids. Here the CDR3 reads CASRVWDTGELFF. The DNA of the CDR3 is TGTGCCAGCAGGGTGTGGGACACCGGGGAGCTGTTTTTT.

The chain links TRBV12-5 to TRBJ2-2; D is perhaps TRBD1 (6 bases). Looked up from germline, CDR1 is LGHNT and CDR2 is FRNRAP. This CDR3 region has 16 residues. With 0 bases removed from V and 5 bases from J, the gap between germline ends came to 13 bases. CDR3 in amino acids: CASGLVLGQGTGELFF. In DNA, the CDR3 is TGTGCTAGTGGTTTGGTACTGGGGCAGGGGACCGGGGAGCTGTTTTTT.

Details on this clone: Other DNA sequences in this sample translate to the same CDR3. This chain connects TRBV29-1 to TRBJ1-1; 9 bases match TRBD1. The CDR3 totals 13 residues. V shed 6 bases and J 0 bases; nucleotides not matched to a gene: 2. Germline lookup yields CDR1 SQVTM and CDR2 ANQGSEA. The CDR3 bases are TGCAGCGTAGACAGGGGGTTGAACACTGAAGCTTTCTTT. Its protein is CSVDRGLNTEAFF.

V gene TRBV15 combines with J gene TRBJ1-4; TRBD1 is a possible D gene (6 bases). CDR1 LNHNV and CDR2 YYDKDF come from the germline V gene (reference sequence). The CDR3 runs to 13 residues. Between the trimmed V and J ends, which lost 0 bases and 12 bases, there was a span of 11 bases. CDR3 sequence: CATSRDGGGELFF. In DNA form, the CDR3 reads TGTGCCACCAGCAGAGATGGAGGGGGGGAACTGTTTTTT.

In its sample, this clone was seen once. CDR3 nucleotides: TGCGCCAGCAGCACTCGGCCCCAGGGGCTGGTGAACTATGGCTACACCTTC. Its translation: CASSTRPQGLVNYGYTF. The chain employs TRBV5-1 and TRBJ1-2, with a weak D call TRBD1 (6 bases). The CDR3 has 17 amino acids. Germline values: CDR1 SGHRS, CDR2 YFSETQ. The V end lost 4 bases, the J end lost 2 bases, and 21 bases lay between the germline ends.

The chain uses TRBV28 and TRBJ2-7; D gene unclear. The CDR3 runs to 14 residues. The germline V gene encodes CDR1 MDHEN and CDR2 SYDVKM. V shed 6 bases and J shed 6 bases, with 18 bases lying between them. CDR3 bases: TGTGCCAGCAGCAGCAATCCCCTCATTCGCGAGCAGTACTTC. It codes for CASSSNPLIREQYF.

The V gene is TRBV5-6, the J gene TRBJ2-7, with a weak D call TRBD2 (5 bases). CDR1 is SGHDT and CDR2 is YYEEEE in the germline V gene. The CDR3 extends over 15 amino acids. V dropped 2 bases and J dropped 2 bases, with 14 bases sitting between them. CDR3: CASSFRGSGPYEQYF. For the CDR3, the DNA is TGTGCCAGCAGCTTTAGAGGGAGCGGCCCCTACGAGCAGTACTTC.

This clone was seen once. The V and J genes are TRBV28 and TRBJ2-6; 12 nucleotides line up with TRBD2. V shed 6 bases, J shed 2 bases, and the junction held 8 bases outside the gene matches. The CDR3 runs 18 residues. Germline loops: CDR1 MDHEN, CDR2 SYDVKM. The chain's CDR3 is CASRDRLAGVPGANVLTF. CDR3 nucleotides: TGTGCCAGCAGGGATAGACTAGCGGGAGTTCCTGGGGCCAACGTCCTGACTTTC.